Below, one TCR beta chain is given with its context. This sample was taken from a study of blood T cells in healthy people across ages. This CDR3 has 14 amino acids. Germline-derived CDR1 and CDR2 are DFQATT and SNEGSKA (reference sequence). Trimming at V came to 4 bases and at J to 4 bases, leaving 9 bases not matched to a gene. Alongside a J-beta primer mix, a sample-barcoded 5' primer served in a second PCR lasting about 7 to 11 cycles. One entry per CDR3 protein, called by TCRdb with MiXCR from the 5' RACE reads. Of about 1,800,000 distinct CDR3 sequences listed, roughly 27% are singletons. This clonotype originated in a woman in her twenties or thirties in good health. Sequencing was done on a sample of blood. V and J are TRBV20-1 and TRBJ1-2; 7 positions agree with TRBD1. CDR3 protein: CSAKPGGVGYGYTF. The CDR3 region has the DNA TGCAGTGCTAAGCCAGGGGGGGTAGGCTATGGCTACACCTTC.